The clone carrying this TCR beta chain was counted ten times or more. The data are from a study of Graves' ophthalmopathy and Graves' hyperthyroidism. Study details: Peripheral blood sampling occurred at initial diagnosis, before any treatment.

TCR beta CDR3 amplification used RNA transcripts. RT-PCR in the first round used HTBI primers; a second-round multiplex PCR followed. TCRdb re-derived calls from the multiplex PCR reads in MiXCR, one entry per CDR3 protein. In the table there are about 400,000 distinct CDR3 sequences, 15% to 20% of which are singletons. V lost 5 bases to trimming and J lost 3 bases; unmatched junction nucleotides: 9. Germline assignment: CDR1 MNHNS and CDR2 SASEGT. The CDR3 totals 15 residues. Ophthalmopathy was moderately-to-severely active, CAS at least 3, NOSPECS at least 4, lasting under 3 months. If patients had other autoimmune diseases, uncontrolled infections, pregnancy or lactation, they were excluded.

The chain combines TRBV6-1 with TRBJ1-2, with 7 bases that match TRBD1. The sample comprised peripheral blood. The origin of this receptor is a woman aged 18-29 years with Graves' ophthalmopathy. CDR3 protein: CASSPPGGADYGYTF. CDR3 bases: TGTGCCAGCAGTCCCCCAGGGGGAGCCGACTATGGCTACACCTTC.